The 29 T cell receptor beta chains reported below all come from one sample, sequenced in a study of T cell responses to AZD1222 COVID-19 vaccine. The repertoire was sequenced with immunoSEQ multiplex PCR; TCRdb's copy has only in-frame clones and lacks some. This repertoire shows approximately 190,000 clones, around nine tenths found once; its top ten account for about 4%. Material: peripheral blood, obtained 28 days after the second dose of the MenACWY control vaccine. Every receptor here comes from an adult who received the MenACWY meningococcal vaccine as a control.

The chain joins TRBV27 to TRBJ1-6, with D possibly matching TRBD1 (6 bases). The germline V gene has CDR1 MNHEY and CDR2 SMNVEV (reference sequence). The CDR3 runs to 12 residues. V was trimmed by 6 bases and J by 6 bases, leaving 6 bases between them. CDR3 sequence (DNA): TGTGCCAGCAGACAGGGTAATTCACCCCTCCACTTT. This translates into CASRQGNSPLHF.

The CDR3, as DNA: TGTGCCAGCAGTTATGCGACAGGGAACACTGAAGCTTTCTTT. Its protein product is CASSYATGNTEAFF. The genes are TRBV6-2 or TRBV6-3 and TRBJ1-1; tentatively, D is TRBD1 (6 bases). The V gene's germline CDR1 is MNHEY and CDR2 SVGEGT. V lost 3 bases to trimming and J lost 1 base, with 9 bases between them. This CDR3 has 14 residues.

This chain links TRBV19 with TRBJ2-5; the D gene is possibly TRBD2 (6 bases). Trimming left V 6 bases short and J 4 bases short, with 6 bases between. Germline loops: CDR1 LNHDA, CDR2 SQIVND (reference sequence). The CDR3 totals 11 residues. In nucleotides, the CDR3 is TGTGCCAGTAGCGGGGGAGAGACCCAGTACTTC. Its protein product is CASSGGETQYF. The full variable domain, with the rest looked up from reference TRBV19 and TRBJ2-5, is DGGITQSPKYLFRKEGQNVTLSCEQNLNHDAMYWYRQDPGQGLRLIYYSQIVNDFQKGDIAEGYSVSREKKESFPLTVTSAQKNPTAFYLCASSGGETQYFGPGTRLLVL.

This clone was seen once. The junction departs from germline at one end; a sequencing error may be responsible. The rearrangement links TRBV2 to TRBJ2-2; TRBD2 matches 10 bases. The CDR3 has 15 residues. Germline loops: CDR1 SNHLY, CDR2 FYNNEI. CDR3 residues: CASLPGLANNGELFF. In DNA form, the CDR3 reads TGTGCCAGCCTACCGGGACTAGCGAACAACGGGGAGCTGTTTTTT.

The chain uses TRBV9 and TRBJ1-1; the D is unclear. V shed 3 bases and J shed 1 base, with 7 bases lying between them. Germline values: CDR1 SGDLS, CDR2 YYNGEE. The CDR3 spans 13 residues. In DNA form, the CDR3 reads TGTGCCAGCAGCGCCCAATCGAACACTGAAGCTTTCTTT. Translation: CASSAQSNTEAFF.

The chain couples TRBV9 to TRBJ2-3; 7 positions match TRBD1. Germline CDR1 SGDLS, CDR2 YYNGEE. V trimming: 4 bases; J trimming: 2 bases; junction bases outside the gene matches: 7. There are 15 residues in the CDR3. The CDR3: CASSNRDRNTDTQYF. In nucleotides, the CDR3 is TGTGCCAGCAGCAACCGGGACAGAAACACAGATACGCAGTATTTT.

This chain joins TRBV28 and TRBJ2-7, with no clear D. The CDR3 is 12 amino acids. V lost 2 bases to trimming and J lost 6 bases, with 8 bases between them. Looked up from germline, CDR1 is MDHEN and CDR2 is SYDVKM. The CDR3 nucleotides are TGTGCCAGCAGTTTAATGGGGATCGAGCAGTACTTC. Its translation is CASSLMGIEQYF. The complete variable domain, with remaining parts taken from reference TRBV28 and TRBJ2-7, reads DVKVTQSSRYLVKRTGEKVFLECVQDMDHENMFWYRQDPGLGLRLIYFSYDVKMKEKGDIPEGYSVSREKKERFSLILESASTNQTSMYLCASSLMGIEQYFGPGTRLTVT.

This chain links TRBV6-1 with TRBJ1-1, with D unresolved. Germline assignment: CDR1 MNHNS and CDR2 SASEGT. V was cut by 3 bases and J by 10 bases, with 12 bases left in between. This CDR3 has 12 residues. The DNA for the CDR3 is TGTGCCAGCAGTGAGGGTAGGAGGTCAGCTTTCTTT. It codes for CASSEGRRSAFF.

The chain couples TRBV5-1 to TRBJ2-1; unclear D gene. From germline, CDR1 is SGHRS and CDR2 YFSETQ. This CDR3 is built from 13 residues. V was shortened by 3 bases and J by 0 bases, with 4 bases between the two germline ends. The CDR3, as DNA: TGCGCCAGCAGCTGGATCTCCTACAATGAGCAGTTCTTC. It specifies CASSWISYNEQFF.

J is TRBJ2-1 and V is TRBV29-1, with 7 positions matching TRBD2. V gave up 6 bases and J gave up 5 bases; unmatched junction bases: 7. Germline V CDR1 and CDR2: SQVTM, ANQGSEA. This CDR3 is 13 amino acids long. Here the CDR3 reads CSVLSGTNNEQFF. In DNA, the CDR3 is TGCAGCGTGCTGAGCGGGACTAACAATGAGCAGTTCTTC.

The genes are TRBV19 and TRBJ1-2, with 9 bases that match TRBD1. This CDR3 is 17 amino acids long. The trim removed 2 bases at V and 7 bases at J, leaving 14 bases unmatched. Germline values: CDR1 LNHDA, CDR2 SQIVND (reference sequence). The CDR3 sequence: CASSIRGTGRYLGGYTF. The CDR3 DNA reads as TGTGCCAGTAGTATAAGGGGGACAGGGCGCTACTTGGGTGGCTACACCTTC.

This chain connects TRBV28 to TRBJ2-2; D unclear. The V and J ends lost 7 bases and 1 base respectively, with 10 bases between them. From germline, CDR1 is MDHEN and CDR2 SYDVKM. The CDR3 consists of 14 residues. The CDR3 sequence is CASTRVRNTGELFF. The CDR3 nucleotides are TGTGCCAGCACCCGCGTTAGGAACACCGGGGAGCTGTTTTTT. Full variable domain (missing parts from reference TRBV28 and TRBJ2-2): DVKVTQSSRYLVKRTGEKVFLECVQDMDHENMFWYRQDPGLGLRLIYFSYDVKMKEKGDIPEGYSVSREKKERFSLILESASTNQTSMYLCASTRVRNTGELFFGEGSRLTVL.

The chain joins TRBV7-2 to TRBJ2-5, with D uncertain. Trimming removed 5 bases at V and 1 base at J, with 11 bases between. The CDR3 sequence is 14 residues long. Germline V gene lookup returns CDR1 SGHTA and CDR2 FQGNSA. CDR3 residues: CASSTLRSQETQYF. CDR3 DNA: TGTGCCAGCAGCACACTCCGAAGCCAAGAGACCCAGTACTTC.

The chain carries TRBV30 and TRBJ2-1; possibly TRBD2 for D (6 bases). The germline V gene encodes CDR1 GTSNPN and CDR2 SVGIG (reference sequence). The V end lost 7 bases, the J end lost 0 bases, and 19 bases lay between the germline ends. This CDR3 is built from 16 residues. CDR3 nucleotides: TGTGCCTCCCGCGGCAATCCGGGAGACTCCTACAATGAGCAGTTCTTC. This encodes CASRGNPGDSYNEQFF.

The CDR3: CASGISSYGYTF. The CDR3 DNA follows: TGTGCCAGTGGGATAAGTTCCTATGGCTACACCTTC. V is TRBV3-1 (or the pseudogene TRBV3-2) and J is TRBJ1-2; the D is unclear. The germline V gene encodes CDR1 LGHDT and CDR2 YNNKEL (reference sequence). This CDR3 region has 12 residues. Trimming cost V 9 bases and J 4 bases, with 12 bases left between them.

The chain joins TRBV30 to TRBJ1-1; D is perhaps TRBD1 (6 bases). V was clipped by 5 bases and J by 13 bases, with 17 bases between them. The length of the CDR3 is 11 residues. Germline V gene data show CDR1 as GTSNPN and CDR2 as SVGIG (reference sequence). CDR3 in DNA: TGTGCCTGGCAGGGACACGGAGTCGTTTTCTTT. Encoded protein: CAWQGHGVVFF.

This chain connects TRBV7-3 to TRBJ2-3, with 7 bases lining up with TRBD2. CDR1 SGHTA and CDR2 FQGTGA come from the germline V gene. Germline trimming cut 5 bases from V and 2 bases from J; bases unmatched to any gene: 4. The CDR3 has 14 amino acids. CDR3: CASSGGLVTDTQYF. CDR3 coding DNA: TGTGCCAGCAGCGGAGGACTAGTCACAGATACGCAGTATTTT. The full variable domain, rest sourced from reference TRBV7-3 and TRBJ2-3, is GAGVSQTPSNKVTEKGKYVELRCDPISGHTALYWYRQSLGQGPEFLIYFQGTGAADDSGLPNDRFFAVRPEGSVSTLKIQRTERGDSAVYLCASSGGLVTDTQYFGPGTRLTVL.

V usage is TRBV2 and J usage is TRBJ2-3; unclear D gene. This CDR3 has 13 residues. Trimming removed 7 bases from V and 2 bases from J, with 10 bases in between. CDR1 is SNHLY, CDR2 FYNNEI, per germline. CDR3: CASIVATTDTQYF. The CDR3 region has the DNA TGTGCCAGCATCGTCGCTACCACAGATACGCAGTATTTT.

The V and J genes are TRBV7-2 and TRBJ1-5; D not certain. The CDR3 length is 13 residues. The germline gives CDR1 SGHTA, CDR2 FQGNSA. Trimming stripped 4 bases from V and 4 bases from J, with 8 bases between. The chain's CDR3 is CASSSTGNQPQHF. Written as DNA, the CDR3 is TGTGCCAGCAGCTCGACGGGAAATCAGCCCCAGCATTTT.

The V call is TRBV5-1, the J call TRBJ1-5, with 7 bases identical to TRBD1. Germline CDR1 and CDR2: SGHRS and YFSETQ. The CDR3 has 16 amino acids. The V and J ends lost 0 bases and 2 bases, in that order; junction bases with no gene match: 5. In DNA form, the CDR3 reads TGCGCCAGCAGCTTGGGGGCAGGGGGAGGCAATCAGCCCCAGCATTTT. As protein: CASSLGAGGGNQPQHF.

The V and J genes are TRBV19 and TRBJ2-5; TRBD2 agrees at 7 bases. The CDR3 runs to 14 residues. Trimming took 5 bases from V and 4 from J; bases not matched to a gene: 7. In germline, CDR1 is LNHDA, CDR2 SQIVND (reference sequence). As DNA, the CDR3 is TGTGCCAGTAGTTTGGCGGGAGTTATAGAGACCCAGTACTTC. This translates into CASSLAGVIETQYF. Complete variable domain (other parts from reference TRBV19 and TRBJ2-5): DGGITQSPKYLFRKEGQNVTLSCEQNLNHDAMYWYRQDPGQGLRLIYYSQIVNDFQKGDIAEGYSVSREKKESFPLTVTSAQKNPTAFYLCASSLAGVIETQYFGPGTRLLVL.

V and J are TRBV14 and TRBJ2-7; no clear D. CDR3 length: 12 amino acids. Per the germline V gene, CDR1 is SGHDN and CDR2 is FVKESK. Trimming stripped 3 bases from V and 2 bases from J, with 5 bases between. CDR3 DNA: TGTGCCAGCAGCCAGCAGCCCTACGAGCAGTACTTC. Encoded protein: CASSQQPYEQYF.

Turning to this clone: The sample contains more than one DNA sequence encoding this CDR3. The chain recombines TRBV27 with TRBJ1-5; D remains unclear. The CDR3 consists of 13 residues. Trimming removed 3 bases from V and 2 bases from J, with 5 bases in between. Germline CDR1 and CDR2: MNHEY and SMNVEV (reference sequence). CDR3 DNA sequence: TGTGCCAGCAGTTTCCTTGGCAATCAGCCCCAGCATTTT. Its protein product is CASSFLGNQPQHF.

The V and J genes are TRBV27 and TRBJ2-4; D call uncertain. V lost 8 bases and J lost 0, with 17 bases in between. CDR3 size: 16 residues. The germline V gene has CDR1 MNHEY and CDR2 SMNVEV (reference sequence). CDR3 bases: TGTGCCAGCGGAAATCAGGTGACCCTAGCCAAAAACATTCAGTACTTC. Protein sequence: CASGNQVTLAKNIQYF.

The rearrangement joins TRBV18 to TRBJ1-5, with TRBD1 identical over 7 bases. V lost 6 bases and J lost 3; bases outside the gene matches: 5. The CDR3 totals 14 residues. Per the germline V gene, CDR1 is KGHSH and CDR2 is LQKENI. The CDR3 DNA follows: TGTGCCAGCTCGGTGGGACAGCACAATCAGCCCCAGCATTTT. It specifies CASSVGQHNQPQHF.

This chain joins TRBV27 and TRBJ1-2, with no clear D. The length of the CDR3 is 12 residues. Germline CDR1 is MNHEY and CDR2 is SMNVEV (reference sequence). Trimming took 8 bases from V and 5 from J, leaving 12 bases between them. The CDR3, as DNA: TGTGCCAGCGCTCCTGCGGGGTATGGCTACACCTTC. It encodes CASAPAGYGYTF.

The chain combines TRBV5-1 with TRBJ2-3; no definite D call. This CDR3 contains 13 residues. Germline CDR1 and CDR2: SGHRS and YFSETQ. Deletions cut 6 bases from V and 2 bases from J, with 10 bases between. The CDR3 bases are TGCGCCAGCAAGGATCTCTTCACAGATACGCAGTATTTT. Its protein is CASKDLFTDTQYF. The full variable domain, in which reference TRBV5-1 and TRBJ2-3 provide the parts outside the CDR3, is KAGVTQTPRYLIKTRGQQVTLSCSPISGHRSVSWYQQTPGQGLQFLFEYFSETQRNKGNFPGRFSGRQFSNSRSEMNVSTLELGDSALYLCASKDLFTDTQYFGPGTRLTVL.

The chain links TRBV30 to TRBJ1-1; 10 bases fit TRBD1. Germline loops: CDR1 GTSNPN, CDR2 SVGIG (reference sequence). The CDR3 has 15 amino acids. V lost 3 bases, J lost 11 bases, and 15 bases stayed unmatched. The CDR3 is CAWSGRGGQGWVAFF. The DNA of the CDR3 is TGTGCCTGGAGCGGAAGAGGGGGACAGGGGTGGGTGGCTTTCTTT.

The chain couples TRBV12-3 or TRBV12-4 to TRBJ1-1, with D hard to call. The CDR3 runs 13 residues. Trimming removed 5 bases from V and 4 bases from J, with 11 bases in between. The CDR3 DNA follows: TGTGCCAGCAGTAAAAGGATGGGCACTGAAGCTTTCTTT. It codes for CASSKRMGTEAFF.